The TCR beta chain under discussion was sequenced for a study of T-cell reconstitution after alpha-beta-depleted transplantation in children. The CDR3 runs 13 residues. Germline V gene sequence: CDR1 GTSNPN, CDR2 SVGIG (reference sequence). Trimming cost V 0 bases and J 6 bases; bases outside gene matches: 4. Preparation of the TCRbeta library was carried out with unique molecular identifiers. TCRdb re-analysed the PCR reads in MiXCR, keeping a single row per CDR3 protein. The data show roughly 90,000 distinct CDR3 sequences, with 9% to 15% seen just once and more than 11% held by the top ten. The origin of this receptor is a human donor who donated a stem cell graft to a child with inherited bone marrow failure. This chain joins TRBV30 and TRBJ1-1; 7 bases are a match to TRBD1. The specimen comprised PBMCs from the stem cell graft donor, sampled from the stem cell graft. CDR3 protein: CAWSVNRGSEAFF. In nucleotides, the CDR3 is TGTGCCTGGAGTGTAAACAGGGGTTCTGAAGCTTTCTTT.